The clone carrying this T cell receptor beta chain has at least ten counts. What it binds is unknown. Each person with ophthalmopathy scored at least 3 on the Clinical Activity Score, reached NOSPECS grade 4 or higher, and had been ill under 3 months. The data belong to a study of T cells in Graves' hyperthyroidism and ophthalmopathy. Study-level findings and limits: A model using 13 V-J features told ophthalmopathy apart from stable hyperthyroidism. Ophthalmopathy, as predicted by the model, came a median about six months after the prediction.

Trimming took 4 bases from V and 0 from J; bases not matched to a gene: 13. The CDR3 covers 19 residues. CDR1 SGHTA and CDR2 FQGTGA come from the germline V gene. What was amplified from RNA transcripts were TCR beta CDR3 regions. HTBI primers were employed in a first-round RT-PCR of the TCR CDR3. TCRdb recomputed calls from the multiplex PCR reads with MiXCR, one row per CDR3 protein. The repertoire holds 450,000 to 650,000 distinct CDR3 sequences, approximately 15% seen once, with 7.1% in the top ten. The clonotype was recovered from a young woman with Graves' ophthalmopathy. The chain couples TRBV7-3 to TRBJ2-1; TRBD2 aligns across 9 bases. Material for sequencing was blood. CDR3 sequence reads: CASSSLASGRSDSYNEQFF. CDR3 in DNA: TGTGCCAGCAGCTCACTCGCAAGCGGGAGGTCGGACTCCTACAATGAGCAGTTCTTC.